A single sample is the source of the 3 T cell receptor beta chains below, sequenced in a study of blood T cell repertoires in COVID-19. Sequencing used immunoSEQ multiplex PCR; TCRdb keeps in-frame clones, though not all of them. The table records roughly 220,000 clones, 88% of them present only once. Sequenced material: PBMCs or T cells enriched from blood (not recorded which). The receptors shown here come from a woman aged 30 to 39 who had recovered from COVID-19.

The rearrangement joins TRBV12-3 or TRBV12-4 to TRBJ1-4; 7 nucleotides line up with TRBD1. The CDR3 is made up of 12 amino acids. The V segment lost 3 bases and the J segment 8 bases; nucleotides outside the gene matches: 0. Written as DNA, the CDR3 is TGTGCCAGCAGTTTCAGGGGGGAAAAACTGTTTTTT. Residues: CASSFRGEKLFF.

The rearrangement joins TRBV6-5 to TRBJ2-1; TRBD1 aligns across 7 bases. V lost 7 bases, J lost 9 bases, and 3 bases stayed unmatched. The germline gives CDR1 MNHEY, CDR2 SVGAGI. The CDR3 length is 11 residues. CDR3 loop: CASTQGVEQFF. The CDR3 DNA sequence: TGTGCCAGCACCCAGGGGGTTGAGCAGTTCTTC.

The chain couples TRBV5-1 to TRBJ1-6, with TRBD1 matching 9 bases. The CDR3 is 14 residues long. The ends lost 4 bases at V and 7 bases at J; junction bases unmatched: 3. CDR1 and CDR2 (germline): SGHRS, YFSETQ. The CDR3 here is CASSPGQGNSPLHF. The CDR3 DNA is TGCGCCAGCAGCCCGGGACAGGGAAATTCACCCCTCCACTTT.